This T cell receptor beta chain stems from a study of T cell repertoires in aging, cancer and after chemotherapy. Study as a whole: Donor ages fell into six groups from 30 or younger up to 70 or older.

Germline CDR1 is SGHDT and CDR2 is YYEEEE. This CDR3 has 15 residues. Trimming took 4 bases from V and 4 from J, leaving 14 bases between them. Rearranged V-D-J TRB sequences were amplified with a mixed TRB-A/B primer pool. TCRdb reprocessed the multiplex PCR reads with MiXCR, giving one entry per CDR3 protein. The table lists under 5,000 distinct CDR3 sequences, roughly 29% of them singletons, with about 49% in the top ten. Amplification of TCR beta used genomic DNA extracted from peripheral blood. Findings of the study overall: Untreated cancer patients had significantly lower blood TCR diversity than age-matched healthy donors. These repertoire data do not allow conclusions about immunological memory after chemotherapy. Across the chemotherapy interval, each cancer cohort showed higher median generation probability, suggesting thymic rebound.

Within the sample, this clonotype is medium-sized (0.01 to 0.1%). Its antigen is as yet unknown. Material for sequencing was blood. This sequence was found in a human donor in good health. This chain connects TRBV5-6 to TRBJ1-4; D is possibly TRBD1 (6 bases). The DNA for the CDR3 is TGTGCCAGCAGCCCATCCGTCAGGGGTAATGAAAAACTGTTTTTT. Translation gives CASSPSVRGNEKLFF.